This TCR beta chain appears in the sequencing data of a study of beta chain features in type 1 diabetes. V lost 1 base, J lost 3 bases, and 9 bases lay in between. CDR1 SGHTA and CDR2 FQGTGA come from the germline V gene. The CDR3 runs to 14 residues. Expressed TCRB transcripts were sequenced, since all the RNA that had been isolated was reverse transcribed. Generated by immunoSEQ multiplex PCR, the TCRdb table keeps only in-frame clones and is missing some. The table shows around 160,000 clones, with nearly 50% occurring only once. The sequence was obtained from a man between 18 and 29 years old in good health. Sequences were obtained from Tregs from blood. V and J are TRBV7-3 and TRBJ1-1, with D maybe TRBD1 (5 bases). CDR3 amino acids: CASSLMGGDTEAFF. The CDR3 DNA sequence: TGTGCCAGCAGCTTAATGGGGGGGGACACTGAAGCTTTCTTT.